Below are 21 T cell receptor beta chains sequenced from a single sample in a study of T cell responses to AZD1222 COVID-19 vaccine. Clones were read by immunoSEQ multiplex PCR, and TCRdb kept only the in-frame ones, dropping some. The sample holds approximately 180,000 clones, roughly nine tenths seen once. This specimen consisted of peripheral blood, obtained on day 0 of AZD1222 vaccination. The origin of the receptors is an adult in good health.

The chain uses TRBV3-1 (or the pseudogene TRBV3-2) and TRBJ1-6; a weak D match, TRBD1 (5 bases). CDR3 length: 15 residues. Trimming took off 4 bases at V and 7 bases at J, with 14 bases between the two ends. Per germline, CDR1 LGHDT and CDR2 YNNKEL (reference sequence). In nucleotides, the CDR3 is TGTGCCAGCAGCCGTCAAGCGGCAGGGAATTCACCCCTCCACTTT. It is translated as CASSRQAAGNSPLHF.

The chain carries TRBV6-5 and TRBJ2-1; maybe TRBD1 (6 bases). The germline V gene has CDR1 MNHEY and CDR2 SVGAGI. The germline V and J ends were trimmed by 0 bases and 9 bases, with 15 bases remaining between them. This CDR3 is 15 amino acids long. The CDR3 nucleotides are TGTGCCAGCAGTTACTCCAGGGGAATGCTGAGTGAGCAGTTCTTC. It codes for CASSYSRGMLSEQFF.

The CDR3 protein is CASATRGEDEQFF. The CDR3 DNA reads TGCGCCAGCGCCACCCGGGGGGAGGATGAGCAGTTCTTC. V usage is TRBV10-1 and J usage is TRBJ2-1, with 7 nucleotides matching TRBD2. Unmatched junction bases numbered 9, after V lost 8 bases and J lost 8 bases. Per the germline V gene, CDR1 is WNHNN and CDR2 is SYGVQD (reference sequence). This CDR3 is 13 amino acids long.

The CDR3, as DNA: TGTGCCAGCAGCCCGCCCATGGGGCAGATCAACACCGGGGAGCTGTTTTTT. Amino acid sequence: CASSPPMGQINTGELFF. The chain couples TRBV7-9 to TRBJ2-2; a weak D match, TRBD1 (5 bases). The CDR3 consists of 17 residues. The germline V gene has CDR1 SEHNR and CDR2 FQNEAQ (reference sequence). V shed 5 bases and J shed 2 bases, with 18 bases lying between them.

The V call is TRBV5-4, the J call TRBJ1-1; D ambiguous. The CDR3 sequence is 15 residues long. The V end was cut by 4 bases, the J end by 3 bases, with 16 bases between. From germline, CDR1 is SGHNT and CDR2 YYREEE (reference sequence). This chain's CDR3 is CASSPPTGEYTEAFF. The CDR3 bases are TGTGCCAGCAGCCCCCCCACGGGCGAGTACACTGAAGCTTTCTTT.

The J gene is TRBJ2-1, the V gene TRBV6-5, with TRBD2 identical over 9 bases. This CDR3 comprises 15 residues. V gave up 5 bases and J gave up 4 bases; unmatched junction bases: 6. The germline V gene has CDR1 MNHEY and CDR2 SVGAGI. CDR3: CASSTGLAYYNEQFF. CDR3 in DNA: TGTGCCAGCAGTACCGGACTAGCGTATTACAATGAGCAGTTCTTC.

This chain uses TRBV24-1 with TRBJ2-7; D not resolved. The CDR3 spans 13 residues. V shed 4 bases and J shed 3 bases, with 9 bases lying between them. Germline CDR1 is KGHDR and CDR2 is SFDVKD. This chain's CDR3 is CATSDPARYEQYF. The CDR3 DNA is TGTGCCACCAGTGACCCCGCTCGCTACGAGCAGTACTTC.

The V gene is TRBV19, the J gene TRBJ1-6; D perhaps matches TRBD1 (6 bases). Trimming removed 5 bases at V and 6 bases at J, with 14 bases between. The CDR3 contains 15 residues. Germline loops: CDR1 LNHDA, CDR2 SQIVND (reference sequence). In DNA form, the CDR3 reads TGTGCCAGTAGTGGCGGTGGGGGCTCTAATTCACCCCTCCACTTT. Translated: CASSGGGGSNSPLHF. Filled out from reference TRBV19 and TRBJ1-6, the complete variable domain reads DGGITQSPKYLFRKEGQNVTLSCEQNLNHDAMYWYRQDPGQGLRLIYYSQIVNDFQKGDIAEGYSVSREKKESFPLTVTSAQKNPTAFYLCASSGGGGSNSPLHFGNGTRLTVT.

The chain uses TRBV6-5 and TRBJ1-1; 8 bases are shared with TRBD1. CDR3 length: 14 residues. With V trimmed by 6 bases and J by 0 bases, 3 bases remained unmatched. Germline lookup yields CDR1 MNHEY and CDR2 SVGAGI. The DNA for the CDR3 is TGTGCCAGCAGGAACAGGGGGTTGAACACTGAAGCTTTCTTT. Translation: CASRNRGLNTEAFF.

This clone was counted once. The V gene is TRBV5-6, the J gene TRBJ2-1, with no clear D. Germline CDR1 reads SGHDT; CDR2 reads YYEEEE. Trimming stripped 2 bases from V and 10 bases from J, with 7 bases between. CDR3 size: 11 residues. CDR3 sequence: CASSFAREQFF. Here the CDR3 DNA reads TGTGCCAGCAGCTTTGCTAGAGAGCAGTTCTTC.

The gene calls are TRBV6-1 and TRBJ2-1; D is perhaps TRBD1 (5 bases). This CDR3 contains 19 residues. The V end lost 2 bases, the J end lost 0 bases, and 20 bases lay between the germline ends. Germline CDR1 MNHNS, CDR2 SASEGT. Here the CDR3 reads CASSEYRPFTGDSYNEQFF. CDR3 DNA sequence: TGTGCCAGCAGTGAATATCGCCCATTTACAGGCGACTCCTACAATGAGCAGTTCTTC.

The chain employs TRBV14 and TRBJ1-6, with D maybe TRBD1 (6 bases). CDR3 length: 18 amino acids. Trimming cost V 0 bases and J 0 bases, with 12 bases left between them. Per germline, CDR1 SGHDN and CDR2 FVKESK. Here the CDR3 DNA reads TGTGCCAGCAGCCAAGATCTAGGGGGGAGCTCCTATAATTCACCCCTCCACTTT. It yields the protein CASSQDLGGSSYNSPLHF. Using reference TRBV14 and TRBJ1-6 for the parts outside the CDR3, the full variable domain is EAGVTQFPSHSVIEKGQTVTLRCDPISGHDNLYWYRRVMGKEIKFLLHFVKESKQDESGMPNNRFLAERTGGTYSTLKVQPAELEDSGVYFCASSQDLGGSSYNSPLHFGNGTRLTVT.

The CDR3 loop is CASSPRTGSSYEQYF. CDR3 DNA: TGTGCCAGCAGCCCAAGGACAGGGAGCTCCTACGAGCAGTACTTC. The chain carries TRBV7-2 and TRBJ2-7, with 8 positions matching TRBD1. The V segment lost 5 bases and the J segment 0 bases; nucleotides outside the gene matches: 6. Germline V gene lookup returns CDR1 SGHTA and CDR2 FQGNSA. The CDR3 extends over 15 amino acids.

The chain uses TRBV6-2 or TRBV6-3 and TRBJ2-1; D not resolved. Per germline, CDR1 MNHEY and CDR2 SVGEGT. Trimming took off 5 bases at V and 8 bases at J, with 13 bases between the two ends. The CDR3 runs 13 residues. The CDR3 is CASSHRVLDEQFF. The CDR3 coding sequence is TGTGCCAGCAGTCACCGGGTCCTGGATGAGCAGTTCTTC.

V gene TRBV11-2 combines with J gene TRBJ1-1; perhaps TRBD1 as D (6 bases). V lost 4 bases, J lost 0 bases, and 18 bases lay in between. This CDR3 has 17 amino acids. Germline V CDR1 and CDR2: SGHAT, FQNNGV. This CDR3 reads CASSSTFYREMNTEAFF. The DNA for the CDR3 is TGTGCCAGCAGCTCCACATTCTACAGGGAAATGAACACTGAAGCTTTCTTT.

CDR3 sequence reads: CASSSRTGVNSPLHF. The DNA for the CDR3 is TGTGCCAGCAGTTCGCGGACAGGGGTGAATTCACCCCTCCACTTT. The chain recombines TRBV6-2 or TRBV6-3 with TRBJ1-6, with TRBD1 matching 9 bases. From germline, CDR1 is MNHEY and CDR2 SVGEGT. Trimming removed 4 bases from V and 7 bases from J; junction bases left unmatched: 5. The CDR3 totals 15 residues.

The genes are TRBV2 and TRBJ1-5; D is unresolved. Germline CDR1 is SNHLY and CDR2 is FYNNEI. Trimming shortened V by 6 bases and J by 3 bases, and 9 bases separated the two germline ends. The CDR3 runs to 13 residues. The CDR3, as DNA: TGTGCCAGCAGCCGGGAGACCAATCAGCCCCAGCATTTT. The encoded protein is CASSRETNQPQHF.

The V gene is TRBV6-2 or TRBV6-3, the J gene TRBJ2-5, with 8 bases fitting TRBD1. This CDR3 contains 17 residues. Trimming removed 6 bases from V and 1 base from J; junction bases left unmatched: 13. Germline V CDR1 and CDR2: MNHEY, SVGEGT. In DNA, the CDR3 is TGTGCCAGCAGCGACGAACCTAGGACAGGGCCCCAAGAGACCCAGTACTTC. It yields the protein CASSDEPRTGPQETQYF.

J is TRBJ2-2 and V is TRBV19; D not certain. Germline loops: CDR1 LNHDA, CDR2 SQIVND (reference sequence). Trimming pared 6 bases from V and 6 bases from J, leaving 14 bases between. This CDR3 is built from 14 residues. CDR3 DNA: TGTGCCAGTAGATCTCGAGGCGGTCCCGGGGAGCTGTTTTTT. Its protein product is CASRSRGGPGELFF. The full variable domain, in which reference TRBV19 and TRBJ2-2 provide the parts outside the CDR3, is DGGITQSPKYLFRKEGQNVTLSCEQNLNHDAMYWYRQDPGQGLRLIYYSQIVNDFQKGDIAEGYSVSREKKESFPLTVTSAQKNPTAFYLCASRSRGGPGELFFGEGSRLTVL.

The V gene is TRBV10-3, the J gene TRBJ1-1; D is possibly TRBD1 (5 bases). Trimming left V 5 bases short and J 3 bases short, with 10 bases between. Per germline, CDR1 ENHRY and CDR2 SYGVKD. This CDR3 contains 13 residues. CDR3 sequence (DNA): TGTGCCATCAGTCCGGGACGTGACACTGAAGCTTTCTTT. Protein: CAISPGRDTEAFF.

This clone was picked up one time. This chain's CDR3 is CASSLGFSGNTIYF. The CDR3 nucleotides are TGTGCCAGCAGCCTTGGTTTCTCTGGAAACACCATATATTTT. The chain combines TRBV6-5 with TRBJ1-3; no definite D call. The V and J ends lost 6 bases and 0 bases respectively, with 9 bases between them. Germline CDR1 MNHEY, CDR2 SVGAGI. The CDR3 has 14 amino acids.